This T cell receptor (beta chain) was observed in a study of technical replicates of blood from several donors. Germline V CDR1 and CDR2: SQVTM, ANQGSEA. V shed 0 bases and J shed 8 bases, with 7 bases lying between them. CDR3 length: 11 amino acids. Libraries were prepared by immunoSEQ multiplex PCR; TCRdb keeps only in-frame clonotypes and omits some of them. The sample carries roughly 76,000 clones, 90% to 95% recorded once. The chain recombines TRBV29-1 with TRBJ1-2; no reliable D call. This TCR was recovered from a human donor in good health. Specimen: T cells isolated from PBMCs. The CDR3 loop reads CSVEDALGYTF. DNA for the CDR3: TGCAGCGTTGAAGATGCGCTCGGCTACACCTTC.